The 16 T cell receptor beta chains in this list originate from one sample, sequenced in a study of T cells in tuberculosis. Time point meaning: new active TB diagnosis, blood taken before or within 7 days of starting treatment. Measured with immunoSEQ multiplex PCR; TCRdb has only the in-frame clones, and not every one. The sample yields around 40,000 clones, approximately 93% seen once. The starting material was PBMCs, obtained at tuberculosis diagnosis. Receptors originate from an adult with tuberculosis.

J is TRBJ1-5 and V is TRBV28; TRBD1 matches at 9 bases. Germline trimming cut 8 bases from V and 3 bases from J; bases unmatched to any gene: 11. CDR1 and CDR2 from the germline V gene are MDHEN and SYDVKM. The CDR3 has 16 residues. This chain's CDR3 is CASYWAGTGNNQPQHF. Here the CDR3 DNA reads TGTGCCAGCTATTGGGCCGGGACAGGGAACAATCAGCCCCAGCATTTT.

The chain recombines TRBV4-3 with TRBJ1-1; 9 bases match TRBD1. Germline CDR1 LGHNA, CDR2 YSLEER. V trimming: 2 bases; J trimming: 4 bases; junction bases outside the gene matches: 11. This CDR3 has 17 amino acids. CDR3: CASSQTGQGGFGTEAFF. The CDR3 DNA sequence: TGCGCCAGCAGCCAAACGGGACAGGGTGGTTTCGGCACTGAAGCTTTCTTT.

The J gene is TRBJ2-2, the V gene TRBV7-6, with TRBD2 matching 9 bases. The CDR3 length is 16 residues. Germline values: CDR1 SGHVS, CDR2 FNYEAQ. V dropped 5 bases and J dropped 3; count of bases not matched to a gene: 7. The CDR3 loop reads CASSHFLAGDTGELFF. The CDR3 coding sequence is TGTGCCAGCAGCCACTTTTTAGCGGGGGACACCGGGGAGCTGTTTTTT.

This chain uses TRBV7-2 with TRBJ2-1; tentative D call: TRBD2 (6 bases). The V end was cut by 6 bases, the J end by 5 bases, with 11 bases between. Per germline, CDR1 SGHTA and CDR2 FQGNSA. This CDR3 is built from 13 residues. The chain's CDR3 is CASSRGINNEQFF. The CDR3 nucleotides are TGTGCCAGCAGTCGGGGGATTAACAATGAGCAGTTCTTC.

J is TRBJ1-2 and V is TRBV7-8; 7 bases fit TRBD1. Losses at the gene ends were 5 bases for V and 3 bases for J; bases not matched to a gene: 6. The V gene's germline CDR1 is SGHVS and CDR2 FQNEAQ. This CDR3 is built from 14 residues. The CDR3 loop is CASSPRGQHYGYTF. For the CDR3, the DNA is TGTGCCAGCAGCCCGAGGGGGCAGCACTATGGCTACACCTTC.

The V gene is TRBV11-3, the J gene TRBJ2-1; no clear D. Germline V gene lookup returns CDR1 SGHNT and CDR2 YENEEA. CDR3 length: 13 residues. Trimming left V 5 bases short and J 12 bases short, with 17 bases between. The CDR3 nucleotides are TGTGCCAGCAGCCTCTTGGTGGGCAACGGGCAGTTCTTC. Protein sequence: CASSLLVGNGQFF.

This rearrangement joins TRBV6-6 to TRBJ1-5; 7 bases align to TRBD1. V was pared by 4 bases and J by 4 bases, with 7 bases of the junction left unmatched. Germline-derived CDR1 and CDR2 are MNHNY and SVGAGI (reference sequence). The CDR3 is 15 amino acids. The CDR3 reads CASSSTSTGNQPQHF. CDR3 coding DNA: TGTGCCAGCAGTTCTACGTCGACAGGGAATCAGCCCCAGCATTTT.

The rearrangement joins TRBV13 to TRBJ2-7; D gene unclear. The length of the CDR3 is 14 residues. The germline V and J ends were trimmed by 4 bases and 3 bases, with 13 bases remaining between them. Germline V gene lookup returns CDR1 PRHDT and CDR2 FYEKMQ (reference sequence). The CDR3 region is CASSSGGENYEQYF. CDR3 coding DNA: TGTGCCAGCAGCTCCGGCGGCGAGAACTACGAGCAGTACTTC.

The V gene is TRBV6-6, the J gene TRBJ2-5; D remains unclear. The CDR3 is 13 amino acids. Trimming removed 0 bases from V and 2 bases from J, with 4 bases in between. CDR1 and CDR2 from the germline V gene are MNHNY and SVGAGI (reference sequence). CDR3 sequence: CASSYSRQETQYF. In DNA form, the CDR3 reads TGTGCCAGCAGTTACTCCCGTCAAGAGACCCAGTACTTC.

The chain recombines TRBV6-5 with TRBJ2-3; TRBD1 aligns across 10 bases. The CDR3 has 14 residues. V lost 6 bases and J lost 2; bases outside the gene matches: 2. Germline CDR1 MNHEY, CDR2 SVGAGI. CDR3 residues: CASRRQGATDTQYF. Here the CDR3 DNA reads TGTGCCAGCAGGCGACAGGGGGCCACAGATACGCAGTATTTT.

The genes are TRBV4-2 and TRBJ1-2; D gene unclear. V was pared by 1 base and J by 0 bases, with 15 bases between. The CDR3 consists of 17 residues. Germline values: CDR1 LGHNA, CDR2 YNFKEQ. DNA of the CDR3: TGTGCCAGCAGCCAAGTTCACGAGAGAGGAGCTAACTATGGCTACACCTTC. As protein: CASSQVHERGANYGYTF.

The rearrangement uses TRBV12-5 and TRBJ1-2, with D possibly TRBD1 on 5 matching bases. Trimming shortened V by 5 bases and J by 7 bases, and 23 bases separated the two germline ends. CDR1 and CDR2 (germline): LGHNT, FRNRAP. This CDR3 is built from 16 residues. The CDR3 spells CASGTPNGAPEGGYTF. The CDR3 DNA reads TGTGCTAGTGGTACCCCCAACGGGGCCCCGGAGGGTGGCTACACCTTC.

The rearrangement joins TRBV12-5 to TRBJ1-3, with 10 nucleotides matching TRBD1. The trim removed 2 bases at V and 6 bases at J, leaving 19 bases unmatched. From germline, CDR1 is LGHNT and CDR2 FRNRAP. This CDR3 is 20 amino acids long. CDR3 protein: CASGLPRSPDRGRVENTIYF. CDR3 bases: TGTGCTAGTGGTTTGCCCCGCTCCCCTGACAGGGGGCGAGTTGAAAACACCATATATTTT.

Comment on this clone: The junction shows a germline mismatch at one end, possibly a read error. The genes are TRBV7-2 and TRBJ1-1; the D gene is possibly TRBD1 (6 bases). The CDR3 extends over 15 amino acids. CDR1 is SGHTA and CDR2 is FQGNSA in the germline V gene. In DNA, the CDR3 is TGTGCCAGCAGCCCACGGGGAGGGGGGAACATTGAAGCTTTCTTT. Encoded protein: CASSPRGGGNIEAFF.

The CDR3 reads CASSDGTSGTGTQYF. The CDR3 nucleotides read TGTGCCAGCAGCGACGGGACTAGCGGGACGGGTACGCAGTATTTT. The V gene is TRBV9, the J gene TRBJ2-3; the match to TRBD2 covers 13 bases. The V gene end was trimmed by 3 bases and the J gene end by 8 bases; junction bases not matched to a gene: 6. Germline V gene data show CDR1 as SGDLS and CDR2 as YYNGEE. The CDR3 is 15 residues long. The complete variable domain, with remaining parts taken from reference TRBV9 and TRBJ2-3, reads DSGVTQTPKHLITATGQRVTLRCSPRSGDLSVYWYQQSLDQGLQFLIQYYNGEERAKGNILERFSAQQFPDLHSELNLSSLELGDSALYFCASSDGTSGTGTQYFGPGTRLTVL.

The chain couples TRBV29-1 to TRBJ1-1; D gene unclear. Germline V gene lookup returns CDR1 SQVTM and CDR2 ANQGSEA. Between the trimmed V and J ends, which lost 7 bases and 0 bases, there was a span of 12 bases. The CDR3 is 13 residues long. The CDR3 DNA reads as TGCAGCGAGAACTGGGCGCTGAACACTGAAGCTTTCTTT. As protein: CSENWALNTEAFF.